These 26 T cell receptor beta chains were all obtained from the same sample, sequenced in a study of blood T cell repertoires in COVID-19. This table comes from immunoSEQ multiplex PCR, and its TCRdb copy is limited to in-frame clones, with some not included. The sample consists of 150,000 to 200,000 clones, around 82% of them appearing once. Sequencing used peripheral blood. These receptors came from a man aged 60-69 years with active or convalescent COVID-19.

The V gene is TRBV5-6, the J gene TRBJ2-7; 10 bases align to TRBD2. Unmatched junction bases numbered 9, after V lost 3 bases and J lost 3 bases. The CDR3 loop spans 16 amino acids. The V gene's germline CDR1 is SGHDT and CDR2 YYEEEE. In DNA, the CDR3 is TGTGCCAGCAGCTCCACCGGCCGGACTAGCGGCTACGAGCAGTACTTC. As protein: CASSSTGRTSGYEQYF. Combining the CDR3 with reference TRBV5-6 and TRBJ2-7 gives the whole variable domain DAGVTQSPTHLIKTRGQQVTLRCSPKSGHDTVSWYQQALGQGPQFIFQYYEEEERQRGNFPDRFSGHQFPNYSSELNVNALLLGDSALYLCASSSTGRTSGYEQYFGPGTRLTVT.

The genes are TRBV27 and TRBJ2-6, with TRBD2 identical over 7 bases. V was clipped by 8 bases and J by 2 bases; unmatched bases: 3. CDR3 length: 14 amino acids. The germline V gene has CDR1 MNHEY and CDR2 SMNVEV (reference sequence). CDR3 DNA: TGTGCCAGCTGCCGGGGGGCTGGGGCCAACGTCCTGACTTTC. Translation gives CASCRGAGANVLTF.

This sequence joins TRBV4-1 and TRBJ1-1, with D perhaps matching TRBD1 (6 bases). The germline gives CDR1 MGHRA, CDR2 YSYEKL. The CDR3 sequence is 15 residues long. Trimming shortened V by 1 base and J by 5 bases, and 14 bases separated the two germline ends. The CDR3 region is CASSQAKGGDTEAFF. DNA for the CDR3: TGCGCCAGCAGCCAAGCTAAGGGGGGGGATACTGAAGCTTTCTTT.

This chain joins TRBV5-5 and TRBJ1-2; TRBD1 aligns across 10 bases. V lost 4 bases, J lost 7 bases, and 10 bases stayed unmatched. The length of the CDR3 is 15 residues. Germline V lookup: CDR1 SGHKS, CDR2 YYEKEE (reference sequence). The CDR3 region is CASSATGTGVGGYTF. In DNA, the CDR3 is TGTGCCAGCAGCGCGACCGGGACAGGGGTGGGTGGCTACACCTTC.

The gene calls are TRBV12-3 or TRBV12-4 and TRBJ1-2; tentative D call: TRBD1 (6 bases). V was pared by 2 bases and J by 2 bases, with 6 bases between. This CDR3 is built from 13 residues. The CDR3 sequence: CASSLTGNYGYTF. For the CDR3, the DNA is TGTGCCAGCAGTTTAACAGGGAACTATGGCTACACCTTC.

The J gene is TRBJ2-7, the V gene TRBV28, with 7 bases lining up with TRBD1. CDR1 and CDR2 (germline): MDHEN, SYDVKM. V lost 5 bases and J lost 2; bases outside the gene matches: 6. The CDR3 contains 14 residues. CDR3 nucleotides: TGTGCCAGCAGTGTTCCACAGGGGACCTACGAGCAGTACTTC. Protein sequence: CASSVPQGTYEQYF.

This chain uses TRBV5-1 with TRBJ1-5; perhaps TRBD1 as D (6 bases). Germline values: CDR1 SGHRS, CDR2 YFSETQ. This CDR3 is 14 amino acids long. V lost 1 base, J lost 7 bases, and 12 bases lay in between. In DNA, the CDR3 is TGCGCCAGCAGCTTGTCAGGGGACGGGCAGCCCCAGCATTTT. Translation gives CASSLSGDGQPQHF.

The CDR3 nucleotides are TGTGCCAGCAGCTTGCGGCAGGGGGCGAGGACTGAAGCTTTCTTT. Translated, it gives CASSLRQGARTEAFF. This chain links TRBV5-4 with TRBJ1-1; 8 nucleotides agree with TRBD1. The CDR3 has 15 amino acids. Germline CDR1 reads SGHNT; CDR2 reads YYREEE (reference sequence). V shed 1 base and J 5 bases; nucleotides not matched to a gene: 7.

The rearrangement joins TRBV14 to TRBJ2-5, with 9 bases fitting TRBD1. Germline trimming cut 1 base from V and 5 bases from J; bases unmatched to any gene: 5. This CDR3 is 15 amino acids long. Germline V gene lookup returns CDR1 SGHDN and CDR2 FVKESK. Here the CDR3 DNA reads TGTGCCAGCAGCCAAGTATGGGACAGGGCGGAGACCCAGTACTTC. This encodes CASSQVWDRAETQYF.

The J gene is TRBJ2-1, the V gene TRBV4-1, with 8 bases lining up with TRBD2. V lost 0 bases, J lost 4 bases, and 14 bases stayed unmatched. The CDR3 consists of 19 residues. From germline, CDR1 is MGHRA and CDR2 YSYEKL. The CDR3, as DNA: TGCGCCAGCAGCCAAGATGAGTTGGTTGCGGGGGGTCGGTACAATGAGCAGTTCTTC. Translation gives CASSQDELVAGGRYNEQFF.

CDR3 sequence: CASSSRTGRGYTF. The CDR3 nucleotides are TGCGCCAGCAGCTCACGGACAGGGAGGGGCTACACCTTC. The rearrangement links TRBV5-1 to TRBJ1-2; 8 bases match TRBD1. CDR3 length: 13 residues. The germline CDR1 and CDR2 sequences are SGHRS and YFSETQ. Germline trimming cut 3 bases from V and 8 bases from J; bases unmatched to any gene: 6. The full variable domain, with the rest looked up from reference TRBV5-1 and TRBJ1-2, is KAGVTQTPRYLIKTRGQQVTLSCSPISGHRSVSWYQQTPGQGLQFLFEYFSETQRNKGNFPGRFSGRQFSNSRSEMNVSTLELGDSALYLCASSSRTGRGYTFGSGTRLTVV.

In its sample, this clone was seen once. Relative to the germline gene, one junction end is altered; a read error may explain this. V gene TRBV18 combines with J gene TRBJ2-5; TRBD1 is a possible D gene (5 bases). This CDR3 region has 16 residues. Germline assignment: CDR1 KGHSH and CDR2 LQKENI. The CDR3 coding sequence is TGTGCCAACTCACCTCCGACAGCCCGGTACCAAGAGACCCAGTACTTC. Amino acid sequence: CANSPPTARYQETQYF.

J is TRBJ2-2 and V is TRBV2; 10 bases map to TRBD2. The CDR3 runs 19 residues. Germline V gene sequence: CDR1 SNHLY, CDR2 FYNNEI. V was pared by 9 bases and J by 4 bases, with 20 bases of the junction left unmatched. The CDR3 loop reads CASNLGPDSGRGITGELFF. CDR3 sequence (DNA): TGTGCCAGTAACCTGGGCCCCGACAGCGGGAGGGGTATCACCGGGGAGCTGTTTTTT.

The chain joins TRBV5-8 to TRBJ1-2, with D maybe TRBD1 (5 bases). Germline CDR1 and CDR2: SGHTS and YDEGEE. Trimming cost V 1 base and J 7 bases, with 17 bases left between them. The CDR3 runs 15 residues. This CDR3 is CASSLRMATTGGYTF. Here the CDR3 DNA reads TGTGCCAGCAGCTTGAGGATGGCAACCACAGGTGGCTACACCTTC.

V is TRBV7-6 and J is TRBJ1-2, with TRBD1 matching over 9 bases. Germline CDR1 SGHVS, CDR2 FNYEAQ. The CDR3 contains 15 residues. V shed 5 bases, J shed 6 bases, and the junction held 10 bases outside the gene matches. The CDR3 region has the DNA TGTGCCAGCAGCCGGTCGGGCTGGACAGGGGATGGCTACACCTTC. Protein product: CASSRSGWTGDGYTF.

The chain combines TRBV6-6 with TRBJ1-6; D uncertain. This CDR3 has 14 amino acids. Germline loops: CDR1 MNHNY, CDR2 SVGAGI (reference sequence). V lost 3 bases, J lost 7 bases, and 10 bases lay in between. The DNA for the CDR3 is TGTGCCAGCAGTTATACTGGGGAGAATTCACCCCTCCACTTT. It codes for CASSYTGENSPLHF.

The rearrangement joins TRBV19 to TRBJ1-5; no firm D call. The CDR3 has 17 amino acids. V gave up 7 bases and J gave up 0 bases, with 19 bases separating them. Germline V gives CDR1 LNHDA, CDR2 SQIVND (reference sequence). The CDR3 reads CASNTGRGSYSNQPQHF. In DNA, the CDR3 is TGTGCCAGTAATACGGGCCGAGGGAGCTATAGCAATCAGCCCCAGCATTTT.

The chain joins TRBV18 to TRBJ2-4, with a tentative D call TRBD1 (5 bases). Germline CDR1 and CDR2: KGHSH and LQKENI. The CDR3 is 17 amino acids. The V gene lost 0 bases and the J gene lost 3 bases, with 15 bases spanning the gap. In DNA, the CDR3 is TGTGCCAGCTCACCACCGCTTGGGGCATCGGGCAAAAACATTCAGTACTTC. Residues: CASSPPLGASGKNIQYF.

The CDR3 spells CASSQGQASGLSSYEQYF. CDR3 bases: TGCGCCAGCAGCCAAGGGCAGGCTAGCGGATTGAGCTCCTACGAGCAGTACTTC. The rearrangement joins TRBV4-1 to TRBJ2-7, with 7 nucleotides matching TRBD2. The trim removed 1 base at V and 0 bases at J, leaving 12 bases unmatched. The CDR3 loop spans 18 amino acids. Germline V lookup: CDR1 MGHRA, CDR2 YSYEKL.

The gene calls are TRBV29-1 and TRBJ2-7; 8 nucleotides line up with TRBD1. Trimming took 6 bases from V and 2 from J; bases not matched to a gene: 6. Per germline, CDR1 SQVTM and CDR2 ANQGSEA. This CDR3 region has 13 residues. The CDR3, as DNA: TGCAGCGTAGCCGGGACAGGCGCCTACGAGCAGTACTTC. Translation: CSVAGTGAYEQYF.

The rearrangement joins TRBV28 to TRBJ2-7; 11 bases match TRBD2. The J segment lost 3 bases and the V segment lost 2 bases, leaving 6 bases of the junction unmatched. The CDR3 is 16 residues long. Germline V gives CDR1 MDHEN, CDR2 SYDVKM. The CDR3 is CASSLPIAGGSYEQYF. CDR3 nucleotides: TGTGCCAGCAGTTTACCCATAGCGGGAGGGAGCTACGAGCAGTACTTC.

The chain is built from TRBV3-1 (or the pseudogene TRBV3-2) and TRBJ2-2; D possibly corresponds to TRBD1 (6 bases). V was pared by 5 bases and J by 6 bases, with 16 bases between. The CDR3 extends over 15 amino acids. Germline CDR1 LGHDT, CDR2 YNNKEL (reference sequence). The CDR3 nucleotides read TGTGCCAGCAGCTGGAAGGGGGAACTATCCGGGGAGCTGTTTTTT. Residues: CASSWKGELSGELFF.

V is TRBV5-1 and J is TRBJ1-4, with 7 nucleotides matching TRBD1. CDR1 is SGHRS and CDR2 is YFSETQ in the germline V gene. Unmatched junction bases numbered 7, after V lost 4 bases and J lost 4 bases. The length of the CDR3 is 15 residues. The CDR3 region has the DNA TGCGCCAGCAGCGGTACAGGGGTCGGTAATGAAAAACTGTTTTTT. Its translation is CASSGTGVGNEKLFF.

The chain uses TRBV5-1 and TRBJ1-4; 11 positions agree with TRBD1. Trimming at V came to 4 bases and at J to 8 bases, leaving 10 bases not matched to a gene. The CDR3 runs 16 residues. The germline V gene encodes CDR1 SGHRS and CDR2 YFSETQ. The CDR3 is CASSRGQGVDMEKLFF. CDR3 nucleotides: TGCGCCAGCAGCAGGGGACAGGGGGTTGATATGGAAAAACTGTTTTTT.

The V and J genes are TRBV9 and TRBJ1-6, with 10 bases lining up with TRBD1. V dropped 4 bases and J dropped 10; count of bases not matched to a gene: 8. The germline V gene encodes CDR1 SGDLS and CDR2 YYNGEE. The CDR3 spans 15 residues. The CDR3 spells CASSKPRDRGSPLHF. The CDR3 coding sequence is TGTGCCAGCAGCAAACCACGGGACAGGGGCTCACCCCTCCACTTT.

The CDR3 DNA is TGTGCCAGCAGCTTGGACCGGGAGGGATATGGCTACACCTTC. Translating it yields CASSLDREGYGYTF. This rearrangement joins TRBV5-4 to TRBJ1-2; no clear D. With 0 bases removed from V and 5 bases from J, the gap between germline ends came to 11 bases. The CDR3 sequence is 14 residues long. The germline V gene has CDR1 SGHNT and CDR2 YYREEE (reference sequence).